This T cell receptor beta chain is from a study of neurological immune-mediated disorders. Synthesis of cDNA used 5'RACE (with 10-nucleotide random UMIs). TCRdb recomputed calls from the 5' RACE reads with MiXCR, one row per CDR3 protein. The sample includes under 75,000 distinct CDR3 sequences, 3.2% of them seen just once. Unsorted libraries were prepared from 2 million PBMCs held at -80 C. Study-wide findings and caveats: The most TCR clonal expansion was seen in HTLV-1-associated myelopathy, and the least was seen in multiple sclerosis, which fell below healthy controls.

Ten or more counts support this clonotype. Its antigen is not identified. V was clipped by 2 bases and J by 0 bases, with 10 bases between them. The length of the CDR3 is 15 residues. Germline V gene lookup returns CDR1 SGHTA and CDR2 FQGNSA. This TCR derives from a woman aged 45-60 years with multiple sclerosis. The sequenced sample consisted of PBMCs. The chain couples TRBV7-2 to TRBJ1-1; D uncertain. The CDR3 nucleotides read TGTGCCAGCAGCTTATATGGCATAATGAACACTGAAGCTTTCTTT. Amino acid sequence: CASSLYGIMNTEAFF.